These T cell receptor beta chains were read from a single sample in a study of human T cells and chemical hapten exposure. TCRdb reanalysed the reads using MiXCR and keeps one entry per CDR3 protein. The sample carries 100,000 to 150,000 distinct CDR3 sequences, less than 10% recorded once. Source material: whole blood. The receptors stem from a human donor in good health. Some clones in this sample may be carry-over from other donors' samples. Both conserved end residues are part of each CDR3. The D gene is left open where the match is weak. The size field is filled for only some rows; it gives once, few, many or a size class.

d_call: .
cdr3_length: 14
j_call: TRBJ1-1
v_call: TRBV5-1
clone_size: many
cdr3_aa: CASSLSGLNTEAFF
cdr3_nt: TGTGCCAGCAGCTTATCAGGGCTAAACACTGAAGCTTTCTTT

d_call: TRBD1
cdr3_length: 13
j_call: TRBJ2-2
v_call: TRBV29-1
clone_size: .
cdr3_aa: CSAGQANTGELFF
cdr3_nt: TGCAGCGCGGGACAGGCGAACACCGGGGAGCTGTTTTTT

d_call: .
cdr3_length: 15
j_call: TRBJ2-1
v_call: TRBV5-1
clone_size: many
cdr3_aa: CASSQTESSYNEQFF
cdr3_nt: TGCGCCAGCAGCCAGACAGAGAGCTCCTACAATGAGCAGTTCTTC

d_call: .
cdr3_length: 15
j_call: TRBJ2-1
v_call: TRBV7-2
clone_size: .
cdr3_aa: CASSLARTFYNEQFF
cdr3_nt: TGTGCCAGCAGCTTAGCGAGGACTTTCTACAATGAGCAGTTCTTC

d_call: .
cdr3_length: 13
j_call: TRBJ2-3
v_call: TRBV6-6
clone_size: .
cdr3_aa: CASGNSLTDTQYF
cdr3_nt: TGTGCCAGCGGAAACAGTCTCACAGATACGCAGTATTTT

d_call: .
cdr3_length: 16
j_call: TRBJ1-5
v_call: TRBV12-3/TRBV12-4
clone_size: many
cdr3_aa: CASSIHQGYANQPQHF
cdr3_nt: TGTGCCAGCAGTATTCATCAGGGATATGCCAATCAGCCCCAGCATTTT

d_call: TRBD2
cdr3_length: 17
j_call: TRBJ2-2
v_call: TRBV6-1
clone_size: once
cdr3_aa: CASRGLAGASNTGELFF
cdr3_nt: TGTGCCAGCAGGGGACTAGCGGGGGCGTCGAACACCGGGGAGCTGTTTTTT

d_call: .
cdr3_length: 13
j_call: TRBJ1-4
v_call: TRBV7-9
clone_size: few
cdr3_aa: CASSEDPGEKLFF
cdr3_nt: TGTGCCAGCAGCGAGGACCCGGGGGAAAAACTGTTTTTT

d_call: .
cdr3_length: 17
j_call: TRBJ2-2
v_call: TRBV4-3
clone_size: many
cdr3_aa: CASSQDWRGSNTGELFF
cdr3_nt: TGCGCCAGCAGCCAAGATTGGCGGGGCTCGAACACCGGGGAGCTGTTTTTT

d_call: TRBD1
cdr3_length: 15
j_call: TRBJ2-1
v_call: TRBV7-9
clone_size: few
cdr3_aa: CASSRGGQGSNEQFF
cdr3_nt: TGTGCCAGCAGCCGGGGGGGACAGGGGAGTAATGAGCAGTTCTTC

d_call: .
cdr3_length: 14
j_call: TRBJ2-5
v_call: TRBV20-1
clone_size: .
cdr3_aa: CSATPGRGKETQYF
cdr3_nt: TGCAGTGCTACCCCGGGACGGGGGAAAGAGACCCAGTACTTC

d_call: TRBD2
cdr3_length: 14
j_call: TRBJ2-7
v_call: TRBV7-2
clone_size: .
cdr3_aa: CASSLGGSTYEQYF
cdr3_nt: TGTGCCAGCAGCTTGGGGGGGTCCACCTACGAGCAGTACTTC

d_call: .
cdr3_length: 13
j_call: TRBJ1-6
v_call: TRBV29-1
clone_size: .
cdr3_aa: CSAAYRAGSPLHF
cdr3_nt: TGCAGCGCTGCTTACAGGGCCGGTTCACCCCTCCACTTT

d_call: .
cdr3_length: 12
j_call: TRBJ1-2
v_call: TRBV29-1
clone_size: .
cdr3_aa: CSVARGKDGYTF
cdr3_nt: TGCAGCGTTGCCAGGGGAAAGGATGGCTACACCTTC

d_call: .
cdr3_length: 13
j_call: TRBJ1-5
v_call: TRBV18
clone_size: many
cdr3_aa: CASSPQGYEPQHF
cdr3_nt: TGTGCCAGCTCACCACAGGGGTACGAGCCCCAGCATTTT

d_call: .
cdr3_length: 11
j_call: TRBJ1-1
v_call: TRBV10-3
clone_size: .
cdr3_aa: CAISGQSEAFF
cdr3_nt: TGTGCCATCAGTGGACAGTCTGAAGCTTTCTTT

d_call: .
cdr3_length: 14
j_call: TRBJ2-7
v_call: TRBV27
clone_size: .
cdr3_aa: CASSLLASSYEQYF
cdr3_nt: TGTGCCAGCAGTTTATTGGCCAGCTCCTACGAGCAGTACTTC

d_call: .
cdr3_length: 13
j_call: TRBJ2-1
v_call: TRBV6-2/TRBV6-3
clone_size: .
cdr3_aa: CASRPDGLGEQFF
cdr3_nt: TGTGCCAGCAGGCCGGATGGGTTGGGTGAGCAGTTCTTC

d_call: TRBD2
cdr3_length: 15
j_call: TRBJ2-5
v_call: TRBV10-3
clone_size: few
cdr3_aa: CAISEGLAHQETQYF
cdr3_nt: TGTGCCATCAGTGAGGGACTAGCGCACCAAGAGACCCAGTACTTC

d_call: .
cdr3_length: 15
j_call: TRBJ2-1
v_call: TRBV7-9
clone_size: many
cdr3_aa: CASSSFGDSEEEQFF
cdr3_nt: TGTGCCAGCAGCTCCTTTGGGGACTCCGAAGAAGAGCAGTTCTTC

d_call: .
cdr3_length: 14
j_call: TRBJ2-3
v_call: TRBV6-5
clone_size: .
cdr3_aa: CASSYFPSGDTQYF
cdr3_nt: TGTGCCAGCAGTTACTTCCCTTCCGGAGATACGCAGTATTTT

d_call: .
cdr3_length: 13
j_call: TRBJ2-7
v_call: TRBV7-2
clone_size: many
cdr3_aa: CASSPGPVYEQYF
cdr3_nt: TGTGCCAGCAGCCCTGGACCGGTATACGAGCAGTACTTC

d_call: .
cdr3_length: 16
j_call: TRBJ2-2
v_call: TRBV9
clone_size: few
cdr3_aa: CASSVEAGQVSGELFF
cdr3_nt: TGTGCCAGCAGCGTAGAGGCGGGGCAAGTTTCTGGGGAGCTGTTTTTT

d_call: .
cdr3_length: 14
j_call: TRBJ2-7
v_call: TRBV4-3
clone_size: few
cdr3_aa: CASSQEGQGYEQYF
cdr3_nt: TGCGCCAGCAGCCAGGAGGGCCAGGGCTACGAGCAGTACTTC

d_call: TRBD1
cdr3_length: 15
j_call: TRBJ1-5
v_call: TRBV10-3
clone_size: many
cdr3_aa: CAISEGQGGNQPQHF
cdr3_nt: TGTGCCATCAGTGAGGGACAGGGAGGCAATCAGCCCCAGCATTTT

d_call: TRBD1
cdr3_length: 14
j_call: TRBJ2-7
v_call: TRBV14
clone_size: .
cdr3_aa: CASSPDRGLNEQYF
cdr3_nt: TGTGCCAGCAGCCCGGACAGGGGTCTGAACGAGCAGTACTTC

d_call: .
cdr3_length: 14
j_call: TRBJ2-2
v_call: TRBV7-9
clone_size: few
cdr3_aa: CASSSKQFSRGLFF
cdr3_nt: TGTGCCAGCAGCTCCAAACAGTTCAGCCGTGGGCTGTTTTTT

d_call: .
cdr3_length: 14
j_call: TRBJ2-1
v_call: TRBV12-3/TRBV12-4
clone_size: few
cdr3_aa: CASSLGSVNHEQFF
cdr3_nt: TGTGCCAGCAGTTTGGGATCCGTAAACCATGAGCAGTTCTTC

d_call: TRBD2
cdr3_length: 16
j_call: TRBJ2-1
v_call: TRBV19
clone_size: many
cdr3_aa: CASSIVWLAGGNEQFF
cdr3_nt: TGTGCCAGTAGTATAGTTTGGCTAGCGGGGGGGAATGAGCAGTTCTTC

d_call: .
cdr3_length: 10
j_call: TRBJ1-1
v_call: TRBV25-1
clone_size: .
cdr3_aa: CASEGFEAFF
cdr3_nt: TGTGCCAGCGAGGGATTTGAAGCTTTCTTT

d_call: .
cdr3_length: 14
j_call: TRBJ1-1
v_call: TRBV6-1
clone_size: many
cdr3_aa: CASSEGPENTEAFF
cdr3_nt: TGTGCCAGCAGTGAAGGGCCGGAGAACACTGAAGCTTTCTTT

d_call: TRBD2
cdr3_length: 15
j_call: TRBJ2-5
v_call: TRBV5-1
clone_size: .
cdr3_aa: CASGGTSGWSETQYF
cdr3_nt: TGCGCCAGCGGTGGGACTAGCGGGTGGAGTGAGACCCAGTACTTC

d_call: TRBD2
cdr3_length: 15
j_call: TRBJ2-3
v_call: TRBV6-5
clone_size: .
cdr3_aa: CASSSSGGARDTQYF
cdr3_nt: TGTGCCAGCAGTTCTAGCGGGGGGGCCCGAGATACGCAGTATTTT

d_call: .
cdr3_length: 13
j_call: TRBJ1-1
v_call: TRBV7-2
clone_size: many
cdr3_aa: CASSLDRNTEAFF
cdr3_nt: TGTGCCAGCAGCTTAGATAGGAACACTGAAGCTTTCTTT

d_call: .
cdr3_length: 15
j_call: TRBJ1-1
v_call: TRBV7-9
clone_size: .
cdr3_aa: CASSLAGKLGTEAFF
cdr3_nt: TGTGCCAGCAGCTTAGCAGGAAAATTGGGAACTGAAGCTTTCTTT

d_call: .
cdr3_length: 17
j_call: TRBJ1-6
v_call: TRBV30
clone_size: few
cdr3_aa: CAWSLTLGLLEHSPLHF
cdr3_nt: TGTGCCTGGAGTCTAACCCTCGGCCTCCTTGAACATTCACCCCTCCACTTT

d_call: .
cdr3_length: 16
j_call: TRBJ1-2
v_call: TRBV6-5
clone_size: .
cdr3_aa: CASSSTWTGYNYGYTF
cdr3_nt: TGTGCCAGCAGTTCGACGTGGACGGGATACAACTATGGCTACACCTTC

d_call: .
cdr3_length: 15
j_call: TRBJ2-3
v_call: TRBV27
clone_size: .
cdr3_aa: CASSLVGVSTDTQYF
cdr3_nt: TGTGCCAGCAGTTTGGTTGGGGTGTCGACAGATACGCAGTATTTT

d_call: .
cdr3_length: 13
j_call: TRBJ1-1
v_call: TRBV2
clone_size: many
cdr3_aa: CASSEALGGEAFF
cdr3_nt: TGTGCCAGCAGTGAAGCGCTGGGCGGTGAAGCTTTCTTT

d_call: .
cdr3_length: 14
j_call: TRBJ1-4
v_call: TRBV12-3/TRBV12-4
clone_size: few
cdr3_aa: CASSMGGSNEKLFF
cdr3_nt: TGTGCCAGCAGTATGGGGGGTTCCAATGAAAAACTGTTTTTT

d_call: .
cdr3_length: 12
j_call: TRBJ2-3
v_call: TRBV7-8
clone_size: .
cdr3_aa: CASSYGAGTQYF
cdr3_nt: TGTGCCAGCAGCTATGGGGCGGGTACGCAGTATTTT

d_call: .
cdr3_length: 12
j_call: TRBJ2-7
v_call: TRBV7-2
clone_size: few
cdr3_aa: CASSPRGHEQYF
cdr3_nt: TGTGCCAGCAGTCCCCGTGGGCACGAGCAGTACTTC